These T cell receptor beta chains were read from a single sample in a study of blood T cell repertoires in COVID-19. The repertoire was sequenced with immunoSEQ multiplex PCR; TCRdb's copy has only in-frame clones and lacks some. The sample has tens of thousands of clones; 65% to 90% are singletons. The specimen sequenced was peripheral blood. These receptors were taken from a man aged 25-45 years with COVID-19, enrolled during active disease. The CDR3 runs from the conserved cysteine through the conserved F or W. A D gene is named only where the DNA matches it firmly. Expanded clones get a size class; other rows say once, few or many, or leave the size out.

J: TRBJ2-5
length: 14
size: NA
V: TRBV29-1
D: NA
DNA: TGCAGCGTTTTGGACTACCCGGGGCAAGAGACCCAGTACTTC
CDR3: CSVLDYPGQETQYF

J: TRBJ2-6
length: 16
size: NA
V: TRBV5-4
D: NA
DNA: TGTGCCAGCAGCTCGGAAACTAGCTCTGGGGCCAACGTCCTGACTTTC
CDR3: CASSSETSSGANVLTF

J: TRBJ1-6
length: 16
size: NA
V: TRBV6-1
D: NA
DNA: TGTGCCAGCAGTGAAGCGCCGGCAGACTTCGGTTCACCCCTCCACTTT
CDR3: CASSEAPADFGSPLHF

J: TRBJ2-7
length: 15
size: NA
V: TRBV7-9
D: NA
DNA: TGTGCCAGCAGCTTCGGACGGGGTCCGGGCGGCGAGCAGTACTTC
CDR3: CASSFGRGPGGEQYF

J: TRBJ2-3
length: 15
size: few
V: TRBV19
D: TRBD2
DNA: TGTGCCAGTAGTACCGGACTAGCGGCGACAGATACGCAGTATTTT
CDR3: CASSTGLAATDTQYF

J: TRBJ1-2
length: 17
size: NA
V: TRBV5-4
D: NA
DNA: TGTGCCAGCAGCTTAGGGGGGGTACAGGAGGTTTGGTATGGCTACACCTTC
CDR3: CASSLGGVQEVWYGYTF

J: TRBJ2-1
length: 14
size: once
V: TRBV7-9
D: TRBD1
DNA: TGTGCCAGCAGCTCGACAGGGAGCGACAATGAGCAGTTCTTC
CDR3: CASSSTGSDNEQFF

J: TRBJ2-3
length: 16
size: once
V: TRBV28
D: TRBD2
DNA: TGTGCCAGCAGTCCATCTAGCGGGCCTAGCACAGATACGCAGTATTTT
CDR3: CASSPSSGPSTDTQYF

J: TRBJ2-7
length: 14
size: NA
V: TRBV9
D: NA
DNA: TGTGCCAGCAGCGTAGGGACTTATAACTACGAGCAGTACTTC
CDR3: CASSVGTYNYEQYF

J: TRBJ2-2
length: 16
size: few
V: TRBV11-3
D: NA
DNA: TGTGCCAGCAGCTTAGTGGTCGGGAGTCGGACCGGGGAGCTGTTTTTT
CDR3: CASSLVVGSRTGELFF

J: TRBJ1-1
length: 14
size: NA
V: TRBV7-9
D: NA
DNA: TGTGCCAGCAGCATTCAGGGCCAGAACACTGAAGCTTTCTTT
CDR3: CASSIQGQNTEAFF

J: TRBJ2-7
length: 16
size: few
V: TRBV4-1
D: TRBD2
DNA: TGCGCCAGCACCGCCGTGAGGGGAGGGGTTGCCTACGAGCAGTACTTC
CDR3: CASTAVRGGVAYEQYF

J: TRBJ2-2
length: 13
size: NA
V: TRBV28
D: NA
DNA: TGTGCCAGCAGTACAACAGGGATCGGGGAGCTGTTTTTT
CDR3: CASSTTGIGELFF

J: TRBJ2-5
length: 14
size: NA
V: TRBV3-1/TRBV3-2
D: TRBD1
DNA: TGTGCCAGCAGCCAGCCCGACAGGGGTACGGGCCAGTACTTC
CDR3: CASSQPDRGTGQYF

J: TRBJ1-5
length: 18
size: NA
V: TRBV6-1
D: TRBD1
DNA: TGTGCCAGCAGTGAAAGGGACAGTCGAACTGTCAGCAATCAGCCCCAGCATTTT
CDR3: CASSERDSRTVSNQPQHF

J: TRBJ1-2
length: 12
size: NA
V: TRBV12-3/TRBV12-4
D: TRBD1
DNA: TGTGCCAGCAGTACAGGGGGCTATGGCTACACCTTC
CDR3: CASSTGGYGYTF

J: TRBJ1-5
length: 12
size: NA
V: TRBV28
D: NA
DNA: TGTGCCTCCTCGCAGGCCGGGGGGCCCCAGCATTTT
CDR3: CASSQAGGPQHF